These 29 T cell receptor beta chains share one sample of origin, sequenced in a study of technical replicates of blood from a handful of donors (dated by TCRdb to about 2017). The library was produced with the immunoSEQ multiplex PCR assay. This immuneACCESS table, as held by TCRdb, lists in-frame sequences with V and J called but not all clones. Of the missing ones, under half trace to an unresolved V gene in checked studies; the others have no known cause. The sample profile shows 75,000 to 95,000 clones; approximately 94% of them were found once. About 0.25% of the sample goes to the ten largest clones. Sequenced material: T cells isolated from PBMCs. These TCRs come from a human donor in good health.

This chain uses TRBV27 with TRBJ2-2, with a weak D call TRBD1 (5 bases). Germline-derived CDR1 and CDR2 are MNHEY and SMNVEV (reference sequence). This CDR3 spans 15 amino acids. V lost 5 bases and J lost 3, with 13 bases in between. The CDR3 here is CASSLRGRDTGELFF. In DNA form, the CDR3 reads TGTGCCAGCAGTCTTAGGGGTAGGGACACCGGGGAGCTGTTTTTT.

The chain couples TRBV28 to TRBJ2-7; possible D gene TRBD1, 6 bases. The CDR3 contains 12 residues. Germline V lookup: CDR1 MDHEN, CDR2 SYDVKM. Trimming shortened V by 7 bases and J by 5 bases, and 12 bases separated the two germline ends. The CDR3 DNA reads as TGTGCCAGCACCTCATACAGGGACGAGCAGTACTTC. This gives the protein CASTSYRDEQYF. The full variable domain, in which reference TRBV28 and TRBJ2-7 provide the parts outside the CDR3, is DVKVTQSSRYLVKRTGEKVFLECVQDMDHENMFWYRQDPGLGLRLIYFSYDVKMKEKGDIPEGYSVSREKKERFSLILESASTNQTSMYLCASTSYRDEQYFGPGTRLTVT.

The V and J genes are TRBV6-1 and TRBJ1-2; D not resolved. Germline V gene lookup returns CDR1 MNHNS and CDR2 SASEGT. The ends were cut back, 2 bases at V and 7 bases at J, with 23 bases in the middle. The CDR3 sequence is 17 residues long. Here the CDR3 reads CASSELVAGLLTTGYTF. Written as DNA, the CDR3 is TGTGCCAGCAGTGAACTTGTTGCCGGCCTATTAACTACTGGCTACACCTTC.

The chain recombines TRBV28 with TRBJ2-7; 8 positions agree with TRBD1. V dropped 4 bases and J dropped 6; count of bases not matched to a gene: 5. CDR3 length equals 13 residues. Germline values: CDR1 MDHEN, CDR2 SYDVKM. CDR3: CASSSPDRVEQYF. As DNA, the CDR3 is TGTGCCAGCAGTTCCCCGGACAGGGTCGAGCAGTACTTC.

The chain uses TRBV6-1 and TRBJ1-1; 7 bases are shared with TRBD1. The CDR3 length is 13 residues. Germline CDR1 reads MNHNS; CDR2 reads SASEGT. V gave up 9 bases and J gave up 3 bases; unmatched junction bases: 7. The CDR3, as DNA: TGTGCCAGTTCCTACGACAGGGACACTGAAGCTTTCTTT. Its translation is CASSYDRDTEAFF.

The chain uses TRBV11-2 and TRBJ2-1; TRBD1 aligns across 9 bases. Germline V gene sequence: CDR1 SGHAT, CDR2 FQNNGV. The CDR3 spans 16 residues. Trimming took 5 bases from V and 5 from J; bases not matched to a gene: 10. In nucleotides, the CDR3 is TGTGCCAGCAGCCTGCCCGGGACAGGGACTAACAATGAGCAGTTCTTC. Encoded protein: CASSLPGTGTNNEQFF.

The CDR3 bases are TGCAGCGTCGCCACAGGGGGCTATGGCTACACCTTC. This gives the protein CSVATGGYGYTF. The chain has TRBV29-1 and TRBJ1-2, with 8 bases aligning to TRBD1. The CDR3 contains 12 residues. Germline CDR1 SQVTM, CDR2 ANQGSEA. The trim removed 6 bases at V and 4 bases at J, leaving 4 bases unmatched. Full variable domain (rest looked up from reference TRBV29-1 and TRBJ1-2): SAVISQKPSRDICQRGTSLTIQCQVDSQVTMMFWYRQQPGQSLTLIATANQGSEATYESGFVIDKFPISRPNLTFSTLTVSNMSPEDSSIYLCSVATGGYGYTFGSGTRLTVV.

V is TRBV28 and J is TRBJ1-2; 8 nucleotides align to TRBD1. The CDR3 consists of 16 residues. Germline assignment: CDR1 MDHEN and CDR2 SYDVKM. V lost 6 bases to trimming and J lost 6 bases; unmatched junction nucleotides: 15. The CDR3 region is CASRERQGTTRNGYTF. The CDR3 DNA reads as TGTGCCAGCAGGGAAAGACAGGGGACTACACGGAATGGCTACACCTTC.

This sequence joins TRBV14 and TRBJ2-7, with D possibly matching TRBD1 (6 bases). Germline lookup yields CDR1 SGHDN and CDR2 FVKESK. The CDR3 contains 13 residues. Between the trimmed V and J ends, which lost 3 bases and 3 bases, there was a span of 9 bases. The CDR3 sequence: CASSQADSYEQYF. The CDR3 bases are TGTGCCAGCAGCCAGGCGGACAGCTACGAGCAGTACTTC.

V gene TRBV7-2 combines with J gene TRBJ2-7; maybe TRBD2 (6 bases). V was pared by 5 bases and J by 6 bases, with 14 bases between. CDR3 length: 13 residues. Germline V gives CDR1 SGHTA, CDR2 FQGNSA. CDR3 sequence: CASSQVDGGEQYF. Here the CDR3 DNA reads TGTGCCAGCAGCCAAGTAGACGGGGGCGAGCAGTACTTC. Full variable domain (missing parts from reference TRBV7-2 and TRBJ2-7): GAGVSQSPSNKVTEKGKDVELRCDPISGHTALYWYRQSLGQGLEFLIYFQGNSAPDKSGLPSDRFSAERTGGSVSTLTIQRTQQEDSAVYLCASSQVDGGEQYFGPGTRLTVT.

This clone was recorded only once. CDR3 in DNA: TGTGCCAGCAGCGTAGGGCCCGACAGGGGGAATGAAAAACTGTTTTTT. This sequence encodes CASSVGPDRGNEKLFF. The chain links TRBV9 to TRBJ1-4; 9 bases agree with TRBD1. The CDR3 is 16 amino acids. The junction had 5 bases not matched to a gene; V was cut back by 0 bases and J by 5 bases. Germline CDR1 SGDLS, CDR2 YYNGEE. The variable domain in full, with the rest retrieved from reference TRBV9 and TRBJ1-4, is DSGVTQTPKHLITATGQRVTLRCSPRSGDLSVYWYQQSLDQGLQFLIQYYNGEERAKGNILERFSAQQFPDLHSELNLSSLELGDSALYFCASSVGPDRGNEKLFFGSGTQLSVL.

This clone has just a few counts. CDR3 sequence reads: CASSLSSGRANEQFF. CDR3 DNA sequence: TGCGCCAGCAGCTTGTCCAGCGGGAGGGCCAATGAGCAGTTCTTC. The rearrangement uses TRBV5-1 and TRBJ2-1, with 10 bases matching TRBD2. The CDR3 covers 15 residues. Germline trimming cut 1 base from V and 6 bases from J; bases unmatched to any gene: 4. From germline, CDR1 is SGHRS and CDR2 YFSETQ. Full variable domain (outside the CDR3, taken from reference TRBV5-1 and TRBJ2-1): KAGVTQTPRYLIKTRGQQVTLSCSPISGHRSVSWYQQTPGQGLQFLFEYFSETQRNKGNFPGRFSGRQFSNSRSEMNVSTLELGDSALYLCASSLSSGRANEQFFGPGTRLTVL.

The chain carries TRBV5-1 and TRBJ2-1; D gene uncertain. With 2 bases removed from V and 5 bases from J, the gap between germline ends came to 8 bases. CDR3 length: 13 amino acids. In germline, CDR1 is SGHRS, CDR2 YFSETQ. The CDR3 region has the DNA TGCGCCAGCAGCTTTAGCAGAAACAATGAGCAGTTCTTC. Translation: CASSFSRNNEQFF.

The CDR3 DNA reads as TGTGCCAGCAGTTTGACAGGAAGTGATGAAGCTTTCTTT. This translates into CASSLTGSDEAFF. The chain joins TRBV6-5 to TRBJ1-1; the D gene is possibly TRBD1 (6 bases). Germline CDR1 MNHEY, CDR2 SVGAGI. V gave up 4 bases and J gave up 7 bases, with 13 bases separating them. The CDR3 covers 13 residues.

This chain uses TRBV6-1 with TRBJ2-5, with 9 bases lining up with TRBD2. The CDR3 is made up of 15 amino acids. CDR1 and CDR2 (germline): MNHNS, SASEGT. J was trimmed by 4 bases and V by 4 bases; bases with no gene match: 7. The CDR3 loop reads CASSGVAGGPETQYF. Written as DNA, the CDR3 is TGTGCCAGCAGTGGGGTCGCGGGGGGGCCAGAGACCCAGTACTTC.

The chain combines TRBV4-1 with TRBJ1-1, with D unclear. The V end was cut by 1 base, the J end by 1 base, with 7 bases between. The CDR3 is 14 residues long. Germline V gene lookup returns CDR1 MGHRA and CDR2 YSYEKL. The CDR3 loop is CASSQVRQNTEAFF. DNA for the CDR3: TGCGCCAGCAGCCAAGTCCGACAGAACACTGAAGCTTTCTTT.

The chain recombines TRBV28 with TRBJ2-3; D not certain. With 3 bases removed from V and 0 bases from J, the gap between germline ends came to 19 bases. This CDR3 comprises 18 residues. Germline loops: CDR1 MDHEN, CDR2 SYDVKM. The CDR3 sequence is CASSFPLETLTSTDTQYF. CDR3 nucleotide sequence: TGTGCCAGCAGTTTCCCATTAGAGACTTTAACTAGCACAGATACGCAGTATTTT.

Only a few counts were recorded for this clone. The junction differs from germline at one of its ends, possibly a read error. J is TRBJ2-5 and V is TRBV10-3, with 8 nucleotides matching TRBD2. The CDR3 loop spans 15 amino acids. The germline V gene encodes CDR1 ENHRY and CDR2 SYGVKD. CDR3 region: CAISGGLAGQQTQYF. The CDR3 DNA sequence: TGTGCCATCAGTGGCGGGCTAGCGGGCCAACAGACCCAGTACTTC.

Points on this clone: The sample contains more than one DNA sequence encoding this CDR3. J is TRBJ2-5 and V is TRBV5-1; the match to TRBD1 covers 8 bases. Germline lookup yields CDR1 SGHRS and CDR2 YFSETQ. V shed 2 bases, J shed 1 base, and the junction held 1 base outside the gene matches. The CDR3 has 14 residues. CDR3 coding DNA: TGCGCCAGCAGCTTTGGACAGGGCCAAGAGACCCAGTACTTC. It translates to CASSFGQGQETQYF. Based on the CDR3 plus reference TRBV5-1 and TRBJ2-5, the full variable domain is KAGVTQTPRYLIKTRGQQVTLSCSPISGHRSVSWYQQTPGQGLQFLFEYFSETQRNKGNFPGRFSGRQFSNSRSEMNVSTLELGDSALYLCASSFGQGQETQYFGPGTRLLVL.

The gene calls are TRBV6-5 and TRBJ1-2; D gene ambiguous. The germline gives CDR1 MNHEY, CDR2 SVGAGI. V lost 6 bases and J 4 bases, leaving 15 bases between the germline ends. The CDR3 spans 14 residues. The CDR3 DNA reads TGTGCCAGCAGAAGCGGTGGAGGAGTCTATGGCTACACCTTC. This codes for CASRSGGGVYGYTF.

The chain is built from TRBV14 and TRBJ1-1; 7 bases match TRBD1. The CDR3 covers 18 residues. J gave up 3 bases and V 2 bases, and 15 bases lay outside the gene matches. Germline CDR1 SGHDN, CDR2 FVKESK. CDR3 sequence reads: CASSQRKGTAPSYTEAFF. The CDR3, as DNA: TGTGCCAGCAGCCAAAGGAAGGGGACAGCACCCTCCTACACTGAAGCTTTCTTT.

The chain is built from TRBV4-2 and TRBJ1-2; no clear D gene. The length of the CDR3 is 16 residues. V lost 0 bases, J lost 0 bases, and 11 bases lay in between. CDR1 and CDR2 (germline): LGHNA, YNFKEQ. CDR3 amino acids: CASSQERGGANYGYTF. For the CDR3, the DNA is TGTGCCAGCAGCCAAGAACGCGGAGGAGCTAACTATGGCTACACCTTC.

The CDR3 loop is CASSERGLGTEAFF. As DNA, the CDR3 is TGCGCCAGCAGTGAAAGGGGGCTCGGCACTGAAGCTTTCTTT. V and J are TRBV10-1 and TRBJ1-1, with 7 nucleotides matching TRBD1. CDR3 length equals 14 residues. V lost 3 bases, J lost 4 bases, and 5 bases stayed unmatched. Germline V gene data show CDR1 as WNHNN and CDR2 as SYGVQD (reference sequence).

The J gene is TRBJ1-5, the V gene TRBV27; 8 nucleotides line up with TRBD1. The CDR3 loop spans 16 amino acids. CDR1 and CDR2 from the germline V gene are MNHEY and SMNVEV (reference sequence). V lost 5 bases to trimming and J lost 9 bases; unmatched junction nucleotides: 15. DNA of the CDR3: TGTGCCAGCAGTCCCACCCGTTTGGACAGGGTCCTGCCCCAGCATTTT. This sequence encodes CASSPTRLDRVLPQHF.

The gene calls are TRBV20-1 and TRBJ2-3; D call uncertain. The V end lost 3 bases, the J end lost 6 bases, and 7 bases lay between the germline ends. Germline V gene data show CDR1 as DFQATT and CDR2 as SNEGSKA (reference sequence). The CDR3 contains 11 residues. The CDR3 loop is CSARSHDTQYF. DNA for the CDR3: TGCAGTGCTAGGAGCCACGATACGCAGTATTTT.

The rearrangement links TRBV7-2 to TRBJ2-7; weak D call: TRBD2 (5 bases). The CDR3 contains 13 residues. V lost 7 bases and J lost 6, with 16 bases in between. The V gene's germline CDR1 is SGHTA and CDR2 FQGNSA. The CDR3 reads CASTFPQGSEQYF. CDR3 coding DNA: TGTGCCAGCACCTTCCCCCAAGGGAGCGAGCAGTACTTC. The whole variable domain, filled in from reference TRBV7-2 and TRBJ2-7, reads GAGVSQSPSNKVTEKGKDVELRCDPISGHTALYWYRQSLGQGLEFLIYFQGNSAPDKSGLPSDRFSAERTGGSVSTLTIQRTQQEDSAVYLCASTFPQGSEQYFGPGTRLTVT.

The chain employs TRBV30 and TRBJ2-5; unclear D gene. The CDR3 is made up of 12 amino acids. Germline assignment: CDR1 GTSNPN and CDR2 SVGIG (reference sequence). Trimming stripped 3 bases from V and 5 bases from J, with 10 bases between. CDR3 DNA: TGTGCCTGGAGATTTGCTCGGGAGACCCAGTACTTC. Translating gives CAWRFARETQYF.

This chain connects TRBV7-9 to TRBJ1-2; D gene unclear. The CDR3 consists of 14 residues. Germline assignment: CDR1 SEHNR and CDR2 FQNEAQ (reference sequence). Trimming took 1 base from V and 4 from J, leaving 10 bases between them. The CDR3, as DNA: TGTGCCAGCAGCTTAGACGGGGTTCTCTATGGCTACACCTTC. Residues: CASSLDGVLYGYTF.

This chain joins TRBV6-5 and TRBJ1-5; the D is unclear. Germline V gene data show CDR1 as MNHEY and CDR2 as SVGAGI. Trimming took 0 bases from V and 2 from J, leaving 11 bases between them. This CDR3 contains 16 residues. The CDR3 region is CASSYSFPHGNQPQHF. The CDR3 nucleotides read TGTGCCAGCAGTTACTCTTTCCCACATGGCAATCAGCCCCAGCATTTT.